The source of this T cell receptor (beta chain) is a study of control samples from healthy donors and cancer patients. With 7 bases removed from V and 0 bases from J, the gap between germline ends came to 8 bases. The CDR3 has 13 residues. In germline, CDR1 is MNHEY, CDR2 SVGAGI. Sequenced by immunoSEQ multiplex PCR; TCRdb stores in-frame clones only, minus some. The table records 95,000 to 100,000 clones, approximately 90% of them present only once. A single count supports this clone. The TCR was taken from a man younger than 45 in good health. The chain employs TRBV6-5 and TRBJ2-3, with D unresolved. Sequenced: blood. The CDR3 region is CASNAHSTDTQYF. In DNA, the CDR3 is TGTGCCAGCAACGCCCATAGCACAGATACGCAGTATTTT.